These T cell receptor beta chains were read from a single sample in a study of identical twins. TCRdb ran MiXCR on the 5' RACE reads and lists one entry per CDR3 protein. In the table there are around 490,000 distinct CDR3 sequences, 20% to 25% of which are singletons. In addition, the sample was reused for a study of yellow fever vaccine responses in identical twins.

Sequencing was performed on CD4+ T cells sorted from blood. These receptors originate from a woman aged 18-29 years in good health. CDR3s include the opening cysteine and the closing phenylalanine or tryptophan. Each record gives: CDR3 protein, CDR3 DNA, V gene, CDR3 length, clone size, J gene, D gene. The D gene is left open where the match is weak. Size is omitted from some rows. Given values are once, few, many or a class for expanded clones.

CDR3aa: CASSRGVAEQYF
CDR3nt: TGCGCCAGCAGTAGGGGGGTCGCCGAGCAGTACTTC
v_gene: TRBV10-2
len: 12
abundance: -
j_gene: TRBJ2-7
d_gene: -

CDR3aa: CASGWGILTPLHF
CDR3nt: TGTGCCAGCGGGTGGGGAATCCTTACACCCCTCCACTTT
v_gene: TRBV3-1
len: 13
abundance: few
j_gene: TRBJ1-6
d_gene: -

CDR3aa: CATSDYGTSGEETQYF
CDR3nt: TGTGCCACCAGTGATTACGGGACTAGCGGAGAAGAGACCCAGTACTTC
v_gene: TRBV24-1
len: 16
abundance: -
j_gene: TRBJ2-5
d_gene: TRBD2

CDR3aa: CASSARETQYF
CDR3nt: TGTGCCAGTAGTGCCCGGGAGACCCAGTACTTC
v_gene: TRBV19
len: 11
abundance: -
j_gene: TRBJ2-5
d_gene: -

CDR3aa: CASSRWGGEQETQYF
CDR3nt: TGTGCCAGCAGCCGCTGGGGGGGGGAGCAAGAGACCCAGTACTTC
v_gene: TRBV7-9
len: 15
abundance: few
j_gene: TRBJ2-5
d_gene: TRBD2

CDR3aa: CASSYSDGANVLTF
CDR3nt: TGTGCCAGCAGTTACTCAGATGGGGCCAACGTCCTGACTTTC
v_gene: TRBV6-5
len: 14
abundance: -
j_gene: TRBJ2-6
d_gene: -

CDR3aa: CSVEGGFLGYGYTF
CDR3nt: TGCAGCGTTGAAGGCGGATTCCTCGGGTATGGCTACACCTTC
v_gene: TRBV29-1
len: 14
abundance: few
j_gene: TRBJ1-2
d_gene: -

CDR3aa: CASRRGGLAGGEQYF
CDR3nt: TGTGCCAGCAGGAGAGGGGGACTAGCGGGAGGCGAGCAGTACTTC
v_gene: TRBV27
len: 15
abundance: -
j_gene: TRBJ2-7
d_gene: TRBD2

CDR3aa: CSARGQAGEKLFF
CDR3nt: TGCAGTGCTAGAGGGCAGGCAGGGGAAAAACTGTTTTTT
v_gene: TRBV20-1
len: 13
abundance: -
j_gene: TRBJ1-4
d_gene: -

CDR3aa: CSARVFGYGYTF
CDR3nt: TGCAGTGCTAGAGTATTCGGGTATGGCTACACCTTC
v_gene: TRBV20-1
len: 12
abundance: -
j_gene: TRBJ1-2
d_gene: -

CDR3aa: CASSFPRGGRDTQYF
CDR3nt: TGCGCCAGCAGCTTTCCGAGGGGGGGCAGAGATACGCAGTATTTT
v_gene: TRBV5-1
len: 15
abundance: few
j_gene: TRBJ2-3
d_gene: -

CDR3aa: CASSQDKKSSYNEQFF
CDR3nt: TGTGCCAGCAGCCAAGATAAGAAGAGCTCCTACAATGAGCAGTTCTTC
v_gene: TRBV3-1
len: 16
abundance: -
j_gene: TRBJ2-1
d_gene: -

CDR3aa: CASRDRGTGELFF
CDR3nt: TGTGCCAGCCGGGACAGGGGGACCGGGGAGCTGTTTTTT
v_gene: TRBV12-3/TRBV12-4
len: 13
abundance: -
j_gene: TRBJ2-2
d_gene: TRBD1

CDR3aa: CASSQQKGQVQFF
CDR3nt: TGTGCCAGCAGCCAACAAAAAGGACAGGTGCAGTTCTTC
v_gene: TRBV3-1
len: 13
abundance: -
j_gene: TRBJ2-1
d_gene: TRBD1

CDR3aa: CASSQDSQRGAEAFF
CDR3nt: TGTGCCAGCAGCCAAGACTCCCAGCGAGGGGCTGAAGCTTTCTTT
v_gene: TRBV3-1
len: 15
abundance: -
j_gene: TRBJ1-1
d_gene: -

CDR3aa: CASSTRQGRSSTDTQYF
CDR3nt: TGCGCCAGCAGCACCCGACAGGGGCGGAGTAGCACAGATACGCAGTATTTT
v_gene: TRBV5-1
len: 17
abundance: -
j_gene: TRBJ2-3
d_gene: TRBD1

CDR3aa: CASSLSMLGRELGEQYF
CDR3nt: TGTGCCAGCAGCCTCTCGATGTTGGGCAGGGAGTTGGGCGAGCAGTACTTC
v_gene: TRBV6-1
len: 17
abundance: -
j_gene: TRBJ2-7
d_gene: -

CDR3aa: CASSDRVITGELFF
CDR3nt: TGTGCCAGCAGTGACAGGGTTATCACCGGGGAGCTGTTTTTT
v_gene: TRBV2
len: 14
abundance: -
j_gene: TRBJ2-2
d_gene: -

CDR3aa: CASSYSSHNEQFF
CDR3nt: TGTGCCAGCAGTTACTCGTCCCACAATGAGCAGTTCTTC
v_gene: TRBV6-2/TRBV6-3
len: 13
abundance: few
j_gene: TRBJ2-1
d_gene: -

CDR3aa: CASKRDYEQYF
CDR3nt: TGCGCCAGCAAACGGGATTACGAGCAGTACTTC
v_gene: TRBV5-1
len: 11
abundance: -
j_gene: TRBJ2-7
d_gene: -

CDR3aa: CSARRTGGTYGYTF
CDR3nt: TGCAGTGCGAGAAGGACAGGGGGAACCTATGGCTACACCTTC
v_gene: TRBV20-1
len: 14
abundance: -
j_gene: TRBJ1-2
d_gene: TRBD1

CDR3aa: CASSPAGQAWNTEAFF
CDR3nt: TGTGCCAGCAGCCCAGCCGGACAGGCCTGGAACACTGAAGCTTTCTTT
v_gene: TRBV28
len: 16
abundance: -
j_gene: TRBJ1-1
d_gene: TRBD1

CDR3aa: CASSLALGGVNTEAFF
CDR3nt: TGCGCCAGCAGCTTGGCTCTCGGGGGGGTGAACACTGAAGCTTTCTTT
v_gene: TRBV5-1
len: 16
abundance: few
j_gene: TRBJ1-1
d_gene: -

CDR3aa: CASSPTRTQGRGTGELFF
CDR3nt: TGTGCCAGCTCACCCACAAGAACGCAGGGACGGGGCACCGGGGAGCTGTTTTTT
v_gene: TRBV18
len: 18
abundance: -
j_gene: TRBJ2-2
d_gene: -

CDR3aa: CSASKGILGEAGAYNEQYF
CDR3nt: TGCAGTGCTAGTAAGGGGATCTTGGGTGAGGCGGGAGCGTATAACGAGCAGTACTTC
v_gene: TRBV20-1
len: 19
abundance: -
j_gene: TRBJ2-7
d_gene: TRBD2

CDR3aa: CASSLPGGDEKLFF
CDR3nt: TGCGCCAGCAGCTTGCCCGGCGGGGATGAAAAACTGTTTTTT
v_gene: TRBV5-1
len: 14
abundance: -
j_gene: TRBJ1-4
d_gene: -

CDR3aa: CAILNRKHSGANVLTF
CDR3nt: TGTGCCATCCTCAACAGGAAACATTCTGGGGCCAACGTCCTGACTTTC
v_gene: TRBV10-3
len: 16
abundance: -
j_gene: TRBJ2-6
d_gene: -

CDR3aa: CASSLIRVLASGTDTQYF
CDR3nt: TGTGCCAGCAGCTTAATCAGGGTCCTCGCCTCTGGCACAGATACGCAGTATTTT
v_gene: TRBV7-8
len: 18
abundance: few
j_gene: TRBJ2-3
d_gene: -

CDR3aa: CSVRAAGGGQFF
CDR3nt: TGCAGTGTTAGGGCAGCGGGAGGGGGCCAGTTCTTC
v_gene: TRBV20-1
len: 12
abundance: -
j_gene: TRBJ2-1
d_gene: TRBD2

CDR3aa: CASSRLSFPDTGELFF
CDR3nt: TGTGCCAGTAGTCGGCTCTCGTTCCCCGACACCGGGGAGCTGTTTTTT
v_gene: TRBV19
len: 16
abundance: few
j_gene: TRBJ2-2
d_gene: -

CDR3aa: CASSSGGSSTGELFF
CDR3nt: TGTGCCAGCAGTTCAGGGGGGAGTAGCACCGGGGAGCTGTTTTTT
v_gene: TRBV6-2/TRBV6-3
len: 15
abundance: -
j_gene: TRBJ2-2
d_gene: -

CDR3aa: CASSNSVKYEQYF
CDR3nt: TGTGCCAGCAGTAACAGCGTAAAATACGAGCAGTACTTC
v_gene: TRBV28
len: 13
abundance: -
j_gene: TRBJ2-7
d_gene: -

CDR3aa: CSANHWVSGGETQYF
CDR3nt: TGCAGTGCTAATCACTGGGTTTCGGGGGGGGAGACCCAGTACTTC
v_gene: TRBV20-1
len: 15
abundance: -
j_gene: TRBJ2-5
d_gene: TRBD2

CDR3aa: CASSLGDQETQYF
CDR3nt: TGTGCCAGCAGTTTGGGAGACCAAGAGACCCAGTACTTC
v_gene: TRBV12-3/TRBV12-4
len: 13
abundance: many
j_gene: TRBJ2-5
d_gene: -

CDR3aa: CASSFRLDRGPGELFF
CDR3nt: TGTGCCAGCAGCTTTAGGTTGGACAGGGGGCCCGGGGAGCTGTTTTTT
v_gene: TRBV11-3
len: 16
abundance: -
j_gene: TRBJ2-2
d_gene: TRBD1

CDR3aa: CASSEPGTGLNTEAFF
CDR3nt: TGTGCCAGCAGTGAACCCGGGACAGGGTTAAACACTGAAGCTTTCTTT
v_gene: TRBV6-1
len: 16
abundance: few
j_gene: TRBJ1-1
d_gene: TRBD1

CDR3aa: CATLDRRNTEAFF
CDR3nt: TGTGCCACCTTGGACAGGCGGAACACTGAAGCTTTCTTT
v_gene: TRBV6-1
len: 13
abundance: -
j_gene: TRBJ1-1
d_gene: TRBD1

CDR3aa: CAIQAGENTEAFF
CDR3nt: TGTGCCATCCAGGCAGGAGAGAACACTGAAGCTTTCTTT
v_gene: TRBV10-3
len: 13
abundance: few
j_gene: TRBJ1-1
d_gene: -

CDR3aa: CASSGWGAAETQYF
CDR3nt: TGTGCCAGCAGCGGCTGGGGGGCCGCAGAGACCCAGTACTTC
v_gene: TRBV2
len: 14
abundance: -
j_gene: TRBJ2-5
d_gene: -

CDR3aa: CASSESRAGENEQFF
CDR3nt: TGCGCCAGCAGTGAGTCGAGGGCGGGAGAAAATGAGCAGTTCTTC
v_gene: TRBV10-2
len: 15
abundance: -
j_gene: TRBJ2-1
d_gene: TRBD2

CDR3aa: CASRATSGATYNEQFF
CDR3nt: TGTGCCAGCAGGGCGACTAGCGGGGCCACCTACAATGAGCAGTTCTTC
v_gene: TRBV12-3/TRBV12-4
len: 16
abundance: -
j_gene: TRBJ2-1
d_gene: TRBD2

CDR3aa: CASGASGRAKVDEQFF
CDR3nt: TGCGCCAGCGGGGCGAGCGGGAGGGCCAAAGTGGATGAGCAGTTCTTC
v_gene: TRBV10-1
len: 16
abundance: -
j_gene: TRBJ2-1
d_gene: TRBD2

CDR3aa: CSVDPLASFDNEQFF
CDR3nt: TGCAGTGTTGACCCCTTAGCGTCCTTCGACAATGAGCAGTTCTTC
v_gene: TRBV20-1
len: 15
abundance: -
j_gene: TRBJ2-1
d_gene: -

CDR3aa: CASRSGRVSDTQYF
CDR3nt: TGCGCCAGCAGGAGCGGGAGGGTTTCAGATACGCAGTATTTT
v_gene: TRBV10-2
len: 14
abundance: -
j_gene: TRBJ2-3
d_gene: TRBD2

CDR3aa: CASSFFGSMLAEETQYF
CDR3nt: -
v_gene: TRBV12-3/TRBV12-4
len: 17
abundance: many
j_gene: TRBJ2-5
d_gene: -

CDR3aa: CASSRPKTGSSYNEQFF
CDR3nt: TGTGCCAGCAGCCGCCCGAAGACGGGGAGCTCCTACAATGAGCAGTTCTTC
v_gene: TRBV12-3/TRBV12-4
len: 17
abundance: many
j_gene: TRBJ2-1
d_gene: -

CDR3aa: CASSLTSGGPLSTDTQYF
CDR3nt: TGTGCCAGCAGTCTGACTAGCGGGGGGCCCCTTAGCACAGATACGCAGTATTTT
v_gene: TRBV6-1
len: 18
abundance: few
j_gene: TRBJ2-3
d_gene: TRBD2

CDR3aa: CASSVVGQGRINEQFF
CDR3nt: TGTGCCAGCAGCGTAGTCGGACAGGGGAGAATCAATGAGCAGTTCTTC
v_gene: TRBV9
len: 16
abundance: few
j_gene: TRBJ2-1
d_gene: TRBD1

CDR3aa: CATSGGVTDTQYF
CDR3nt: TGTGCCACCAGTGGGGGGGTGACAGATACGCAGTATTTT
v_gene: TRBV24-1
len: 13
abundance: many
j_gene: TRBJ2-3
d_gene: -

CDR3aa: CASKTFQGNQPQHF
CDR3nt: TGTGCCAGCAAGACCTTCCAGGGAAATCAGCCCCAGCATTTT
v_gene: TRBV12-3/TRBV12-4
len: 14
abundance: few
j_gene: TRBJ1-5
d_gene: -

CDR3aa: CASSAFQPYSNQPQHF
CDR3nt: TGTGCCAGCAGTGCATTTCAACCGTATAGCAATCAGCCCCAGCATTTT
v_gene: TRBV28
len: 16
abundance: few
j_gene: TRBJ1-5
d_gene: -

CDR3aa: CASSPEGTDTQYF
CDR3nt: TGTGCCAGCTCCCCCGAGGGGACAGATACGCAGTATTTT
v_gene: TRBV6-1
len: 13
abundance: -
j_gene: TRBJ2-3
d_gene: -

CDR3aa: CASSPGGGGVDNEQFF
CDR3nt: TGTGCCAGCAGTCCCGGGGGGGGAGGGGTCGACAATGAGCAGTTCTTC
v_gene: TRBV12-3/TRBV12-4
len: 16
abundance: -
j_gene: TRBJ2-1
d_gene: TRBD2

CDR3aa: CASTETVSSNEQFF
CDR3nt: TGTGCCAGCACCGAGACAGTATCTAGCAATGAGCAGTTCTTC
v_gene: TRBV11-3
len: 14
abundance: -
j_gene: TRBJ2-1
d_gene: -

CDR3aa: CASSPGQQYEQYF
CDR3nt: TGCGCCAGCAGCCCGGGACAGCAATACGAGCAGTACTTC
v_gene: TRBV5-1
len: 13
abundance: few
j_gene: TRBJ2-7
d_gene: TRBD1

CDR3aa: CATSREGGARETQYF
CDR3nt: TGTGCCACCAGCAGAGAGGGAGGTGCGAGGGAGACCCAGTACTTC
v_gene: TRBV15
len: 15
abundance: -
j_gene: TRBJ2-5
d_gene: -

CDR3aa: CASQWGGSYEQFF
CDR3nt: TGTGCCAGCCAATGGGGCGGGAGCTATGAGCAGTTCTTC
v_gene: TRBV28
len: 13
abundance: few
j_gene: TRBJ2-1
d_gene: TRBD2

CDR3aa: CASSSQTEKQFF
CDR3nt: TGTGCCAGCTCATCGCAGACCGAAAAGCAGTTCTTC
v_gene: TRBV18
len: 12
abundance: few
j_gene: TRBJ2-1
d_gene: -

CDR3aa: CASSQGASGGYNEQFF
CDR3nt: TGTGCCAGCAGCCAAGGAGCCAGCGGGGGTTACAATGAGCAGTTCTTC
v_gene: TRBV3-1
len: 16
abundance: -
j_gene: TRBJ2-1
d_gene: TRBD2